This TCR beta chain appears in the sequencing data of a study of response to subunit inactivated influenza vaccine. TCRdb re-called the RT-PCR reads with MiXCR, one entry per CDR3 protein. The sample records fewer than 600,000 distinct CDR3 sequences, 7.2% being singletons. The study, taken as a whole, reports: Each seasonal flu vaccination may recruit only limited new T cells, authors suggested.

V trimming: 7 bases; J trimming: 4 bases; junction bases outside the gene matches: 4. The CDR3 length is 15 residues. CDR1 MNHNS and CDR2 SASEGT come from the germline V gene. This clonotype was recorded a few times. Its target is unknown. The TCR originated in a man aged 50-75 years who received an inactivated influenza vaccine. The chain employs TRBV6-1 and TRBJ2-5; 15 bases are a match to TRBD2. Sequenced material: PBMCs from blood, taken 23 months after vaccination. The CDR3 region is CASTGTSGRRETQYF. The CDR3 nucleotides read TGTGCCAGCACCGGGACTAGCGGGAGGAGAGAGACCCAGTACTTC.